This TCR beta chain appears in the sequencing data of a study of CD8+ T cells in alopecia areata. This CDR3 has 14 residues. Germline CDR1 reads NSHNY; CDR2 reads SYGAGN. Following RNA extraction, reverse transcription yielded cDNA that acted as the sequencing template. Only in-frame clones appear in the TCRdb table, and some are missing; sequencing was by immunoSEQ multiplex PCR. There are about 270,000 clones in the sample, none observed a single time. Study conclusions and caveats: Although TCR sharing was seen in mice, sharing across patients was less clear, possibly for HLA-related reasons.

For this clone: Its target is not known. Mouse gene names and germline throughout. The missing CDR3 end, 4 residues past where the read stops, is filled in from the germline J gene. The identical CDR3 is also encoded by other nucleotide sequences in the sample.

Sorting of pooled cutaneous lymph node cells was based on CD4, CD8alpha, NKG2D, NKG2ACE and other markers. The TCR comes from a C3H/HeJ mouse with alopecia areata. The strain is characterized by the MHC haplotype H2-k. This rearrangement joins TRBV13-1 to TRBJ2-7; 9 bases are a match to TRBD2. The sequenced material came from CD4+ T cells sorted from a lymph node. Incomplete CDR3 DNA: TGTGCCAGCAGTGATCCCTGGGGGGGGTAT. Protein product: CASSDPWGGY. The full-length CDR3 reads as CASSDPWGGYEQYF.